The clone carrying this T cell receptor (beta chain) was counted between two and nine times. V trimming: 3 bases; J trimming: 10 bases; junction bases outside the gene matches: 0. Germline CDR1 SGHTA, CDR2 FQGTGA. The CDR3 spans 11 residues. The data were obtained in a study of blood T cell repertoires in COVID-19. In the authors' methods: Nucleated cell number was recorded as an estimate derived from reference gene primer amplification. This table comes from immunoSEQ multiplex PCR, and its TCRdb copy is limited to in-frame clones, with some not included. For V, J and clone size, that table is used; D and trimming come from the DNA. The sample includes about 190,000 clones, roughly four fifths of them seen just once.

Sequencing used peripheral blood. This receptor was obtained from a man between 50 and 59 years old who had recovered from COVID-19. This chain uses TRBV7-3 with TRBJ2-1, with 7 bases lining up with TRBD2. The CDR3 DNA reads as TGTGCCAGCAGCTTCGGGGGGGAGCAGTTCTTC. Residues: CASSFGGEQFF. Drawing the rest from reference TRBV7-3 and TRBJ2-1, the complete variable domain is GAGVSQTPSNKVTEKGKYVELRCDPISGHTALYWYRQSLGQGPEFLIYFQGTGAADDSGLPNDRFFAVRPEGSVSTLKIQRTERGDSAVYLCASSFGGEQFFGPGTRLTVL.